Below, 27 T cell receptor beta chains from the same sample are listed, as sequenced in a study of human T cells and chemical hapten exposure. TCRdb re-analysed the RACE reads in MiXCR, keeping a single row per CDR3 protein. The data show about 260,000 distinct CDR3 sequences, 7% to 10% seen once. The time point is: pre-sensitization, week 0. As to treatment: therapeutic diphenylcyclopropenone sensitization with weekly scalp DPC. Here the sequenced sample was whole blood, taken in connection with sensitization to the hapten diphenylcyclopropenone (DPC). Source of these receptors: a woman in her 40s with alopecia areata. Some clones in this sample may be carry-over from other donors' samples.

This clonotype turned up a few times. This chain connects TRBV28 to TRBJ2-5; D is possibly TRBD2 (5 bases). Germline CDR1 is MDHEN and CDR2 is SYDVKM. The CDR3 is 16 residues long. Deletions cut 4 bases from V and 2 bases from J, with 17 bases between. The CDR3 region is CASSYKEGTVQETQYF. CDR3 nucleotide sequence: TGTGCCAGCAGTTATAAAGAGGGCACGGTTCAAGAGACCCAGTACTTC.

The chain recombines TRBV29-1 with TRBJ2-1, with TRBD2 matching over 8 bases. This CDR3 spans 13 amino acids. V lost 3 bases and J lost 4; bases outside the gene matches: 2. Germline values: CDR1 SQVTM, CDR2 ANQGSEA. CDR3 bases: TGCAGCGTTGAGGTAGCGGGATACAATGAGCAGTTCTTC. Protein: CSVEVAGYNEQFF.

This clonotype was recorded a few times. The chain uses TRBV5-1 and TRBJ2-7; no definite D call. Germline V gives CDR1 SGHRS, CDR2 YFSETQ. V gave up 1 base and J gave up 6 bases, with 8 bases separating them. The CDR3 is 12 amino acids. CDR3 region: CASSLYTGEQYF. In nucleotides, the CDR3 is TGCGCCAGCAGCTTGTATACTGGCGAGCAGTACTTC.

This clonotype has a handful of counts. As DNA, the CDR3 is TGCAGTGCTAGCGGAGACCAAGTATCCTACAATGAGCAGTTCTTC. Its translation is CSASGDQVSYNEQFF. The chain recombines TRBV20-1 with TRBJ2-1; unclear D gene. Trimming shortened V by 3 bases and J by 1 base, and 13 bases separated the two germline ends. Germline values: CDR1 DFQATT, CDR2 SNEGSKA (reference sequence). CDR3 length: 15 residues.

This clonotype was seen ten or more times. V gene TRBV6-5 combines with J gene TRBJ1-6; TRBD1 agrees at 7 bases. Germline assignment: CDR1 MNHEY and CDR2 SVGAGI. This CDR3 region has 14 residues. After removal of 6 bases from V and 6 bases from J, the junction contained 5 bases not matched to a gene. DNA of the CDR3: TGTGCCAGCAGGGTACAGGGGAGTAATTCACCCCTCCACTTT. Translating gives CASRVQGSNSPLHF.

This clonotype turned up a few times. The CDR3 nucleotides are TGTGCCAGCAGCGTAGTCGGAGCCGCCAGCTCCTACAATGAGCAGTTCTTC. Encoded protein: CASSVVGAASSYNEQFF. The chain joins TRBV9 to TRBJ2-1; no reliable D call. V lost 0 bases and J lost 0, with 13 bases in between. There are 17 residues in the CDR3. The V gene's germline CDR1 is SGDLS and CDR2 YYNGEE.

The rearrangement uses TRBV4-3 and TRBJ2-6; D gene unclear. CDR3 length: 17 residues. The V end was cut by 0 bases, the J end by 0 bases, with 9 bases between. Germline V gives CDR1 LGHNA, CDR2 YSLEER. CDR3 bases: TGCGCCAGCAGCCAAGATCGCTTGAGCTCTGGGGCCAACGTCCTGACTTTC. Amino acid sequence: CASSQDRLSSGANVLTF.

In its sample, this clonotype was seen a few times. The chain recombines TRBV6-6 with TRBJ2-3; 8 bases agree with TRBD2. Looked up from germline, CDR1 is MNHNY and CDR2 is SVGAGI (reference sequence). V was clipped by 5 bases and J by 6 bases; unmatched bases: 4. This CDR3 is built from 13 residues. The CDR3 loop reads CASSTTSVDTQYF. As DNA, the CDR3 is TGTGCCAGCAGTACGACTAGCGTGGATACGCAGTATTTT.

The chain is built from TRBV28 and TRBJ2-7; D gene uncertain. This CDR3 contains 11 residues. In germline, CDR1 is MDHEN, CDR2 SYDVKM. Trimming removed 7 bases at V and 2 bases at J, with 6 bases between. The CDR3 nucleotides are TGTGCCAGCACCAAGACCTACGAGCAGTACTTC. Translated: CASTKTYEQYF.

This clonotype has more than one count but fewer than ten. V and J are TRBV7-6 and TRBJ1-6; 7 bases fit TRBD1. The germline gives CDR1 SGHVS, CDR2 FNYEAQ. J lost 10 bases, V lost 5 bases, and 8 bases had no gene match. The CDR3 runs to 14 residues. The CDR3, as DNA: TGTGCCAGCAGCCGAACAGGGGACTACTCACCCCTCCACTTT. Its protein is CASSRTGDYSPLHF.

Written as DNA, the CDR3 is TGCAGCTCAATGAGACAGACCACAGATACGCAGTATTTT. Residues: CSSMRQTTDTQYF. The J gene is TRBJ2-3, the V gene TRBV29-1, with D possibly being TRBD1 (5 bases). The germline V gene has CDR1 SQVTM and CDR2 ANQGSEA. This CDR3 region has 13 residues. V lost 8 bases and J 2 bases, leaving 14 bases between the germline ends.

The rearrangement uses TRBV21-1 and TRBJ2-1. TRBV21-1 is shown as a pseudogene. This CDR3 contains 17 residues. In DNA form, the CDR3 reads TGTGCCAGCAGCAAAGGCTGGGGAACCTCGTCGGGGAATGAGCAGTTCTTC. As protein: CASSKGWGTSSGNEQFF.

J is TRBJ2-3 and V is TRBV30; D not resolved. Germline values: CDR1 GTSNPN, CDR2 SVGIG (reference sequence). V lost 4 bases and J 2 bases, leaving 13 bases between the germline ends. The CDR3 is 14 residues long. CDR3 sequence reads: CAWTDGLDTDTQYF. The CDR3 DNA follows: TGTGCCTGGACGGACGGTCTCGACACAGATACGCAGTATTTT.

The chain recombines TRBV20-1 with TRBJ2-7, with D unclear. Trimming pared 4 bases from V and 0 bases from J, leaving 10 bases between. The germline V gene has CDR1 DFQATT and CDR2 SNEGSKA (reference sequence). The CDR3 has 13 residues. In DNA form, the CDR3 reads TGCAGTGCTAATCAAGGGATCTCCTACGAGCAGTACTTC. Protein sequence: CSANQGISYEQYF.

The chain carries TRBV7-9 and TRBJ2-3; D is perhaps TRBD1 (6 bases). The CDR3 has 15 residues. Germline assignment: CDR1 SEHNR and CDR2 FQNEAQ (reference sequence). The V end lost 6 bases, the J end lost 2 bases, and 15 bases lay between the germline ends. CDR3 sequence reads: CASSPGQPITDTQYF. The CDR3 DNA reads TGTGCCAGCAGTCCGGGACAACCGATCACAGATACGCAGTATTTT.

This clonotype was seen more than once but under ten times. The rearrangement joins TRBV2 to TRBJ1-1; weak D call: TRBD1 (5 bases). Germline-derived CDR1 and CDR2 are SNHLY and FYNNEI. The CDR3 loop spans 15 amino acids. Trimming cost V 2 bases and J 3 bases, with 13 bases left between them. CDR3 sequence (DNA): TGTGCCAGCAGTGAATTGGAGGGGCCATACACTGAAGCTTTCTTT. Its protein is CASSELEGPYTEAFF.

This clonotype was seen only a few times. The V and J genes are TRBV6-5 and TRBJ2-7; TRBD1 agrees at 7 bases. The CDR3 is 15 amino acids. With V trimmed by 0 bases and J by 2 bases, 4 bases remained unmatched. Germline V gives CDR1 MNHEY, CDR2 SVGAGI. CDR3 coding DNA: TGTGCCAGCAGTTACTCGAGGGACAGTACCTACGAGCAGTACTTC. This encodes CASSYSRDSTYEQYF.

This clonotype was recorded at least ten times. The genes are TRBV7-2 and TRBJ2-1; TRBD2 matches at 7 bases. The CDR3 extends over 14 amino acids. Looked up from germline, CDR1 is SGHTA and CDR2 is FQGNSA. V shed 0 bases, J shed 7 bases, and the junction held 3 bases outside the gene matches. CDR3 amino acids: CASSLAGGANEQFF. CDR3 nucleotide sequence: TGTGCCAGCAGCTTAGCGGGAGGGGCGAATGAGCAGTTCTTC.

This clonotype was seen many times. This chain uses TRBV5-1 with TRBJ2-1, with no clear D. This CDR3 contains 16 residues. V was clipped by 3 bases and J by 8 bases, with 21 bases between them. Germline lookup yields CDR1 SGHRS and CDR2 YFSETQ. The CDR3 loop is CASSSPLDRLKDEQFF. CDR3 in DNA: TGCGCCAGCAGCTCCCCACTCGACCGCCTCAAGGATGAGCAGTTCTTC.

V and J are TRBV6-4 and TRBJ1-5, with 7 positions matching TRBD1. Germline V gene lookup returns CDR1 MRHNA and CDR2 SNTAGT. This CDR3 has 14 residues. J gave up 4 bases and V 7 bases, and 7 bases lay outside the gene matches. The CDR3 nucleotides read TGTGCCAGCACCGAAGGGACAGAAAATCAGCCCCAGCATTTT. This gives the protein CASTEGTENQPQHF.

This clonotype has just one count. V usage is TRBV18 and J usage is TRBJ2-4; D may match TRBD1 or TRBD2 (5 bases each). There are 16 residues in the CDR3. Germline CDR1 KGHSH, CDR2 LQKENI. V dropped 6 bases and J dropped 8 bases, with 23 bases sitting between them. CDR3 sequence reads: CASSLSGSGTADIQYF. CDR3 in DNA: TGTGCCAGCTCTCTCTCAGGGAGCGGAACAGCGGACATTCAGTACTTC.

This clonotype was seen many times. The chain is built from TRBV5-6 and TRBJ1-1; no firm D call. The CDR3 covers 12 residues. Germline CDR1 SGHDT, CDR2 YYEEEE. V lost 4 bases and J lost 10, with 14 bases in between. CDR3 nucleotide sequence: TGTGCCAGCAGCCGGACTTCGTTGGGAGCTTTCTTT. This encodes CASSRTSLGAFF.

The genes are TRBV5-4 and TRBJ2-3; maybe TRBD2 (5 bases). Germline CDR1 reads SGHNT; CDR2 reads YYREEE (reference sequence). The CDR3 is 14 amino acids. V lost 0 bases and J lost 8, with 13 bases in between. The CDR3 region is CASSLGTLGGTQYF. DNA for the CDR3: TGTGCCAGCAGCTTGGGCACGCTCGGAGGTACGCAGTATTTT.

The chain uses TRBV29-1 and TRBJ2-5; no clear D. From germline, CDR1 is SQVTM and CDR2 ANQGSEA. Trimming removed 4 bases at V and 5 bases at J, with 8 bases between. The CDR3 extends over 11 amino acids. The CDR3 DNA reads as TGCAGCGTTGGTGCTACGGAGACCCAGTACTTC. Its translation is CSVGATETQYF.

The rearrangement joins TRBV4-3 to TRBJ2-5; no firm D call. The V gene lost 4 bases and the J gene lost 0 bases, with 6 bases spanning the gap. In germline, CDR1 is LGHNA, CDR2 YSLEER. This CDR3 comprises 13 residues. CDR3 amino acids: CASSPTDQETQYF. Written as DNA, the CDR3 is TGCGCCAGCAGCCCCACTGACCAAGAGACCCAGTACTTC.

This clonotype has ten or more counts. This chain connects TRBV25-1 to TRBJ2-1; TRBD2 matches 10 bases. Germline CDR1 is MGHDK and CDR2 is SYGVNS. V shed 4 bases, J shed 7 bases, and the junction held 13 bases outside the gene matches. The CDR3 spans 17 residues. The CDR3 here is CASSGPSLAGGRNEQFF. The CDR3 region has the DNA TGTGCCAGCAGTGGCCCGTCTTTAGCGGGAGGTCGAAATGAGCAGTTCTTC.

The gene calls are TRBV11-2 and TRBJ2-2; 9 nucleotides agree with TRBD2. CDR1 is SGHAT and CDR2 is FQNNGV in the germline V gene. J gave up 6 bases and V 2 bases, and 4 bases lay outside the gene matches. The CDR3 totals 15 residues. The CDR3 here is CASSLTSGFAGELFF. The DNA for the CDR3 is TGTGCCAGCAGCTTAACTAGCGGGTTCGCCGGGGAGCTGTTTTTT.